This is a list of T cell receptor beta chains from one sample in a study of blood T cells in healthy people across ages. From the 5' RACE reads, TCRdb called clonotypes with MiXCR, one entry per CDR3 protein. The sample lists roughly 1.5 million distinct CDR3 sequences, approximately 43% occurring once. The sequencing input was blood. Source of these receptors: a woman aged 18-29 years in good health. Each CDR3 is given with its conserved first and last residue. The D gene is left open where the match is weak. Expanded clones are given a class, and other clones once, few, many or no size at all.

CATQVRRVRYNEQYF | TGTGCCACTCAGGTCCGCAGGGTCCGCTACAATGAGCAGTACTTC | TRBJ2-7 | . | . | TRBV3-1 | 15
CASSSAPTGGEQYF | TGTGCCAGCAGTTCTGCTCCGACAGGGGGCGAGCAGTACTTC | TRBJ2-7 | TRBD1 | . | TRBV12-3/TRBV12-4 | 14
CASPGKGTIDEQYF | TGCGCCAGCCCGGGAAAAGGGACGATCGACGAGCAGTACTTC | TRBJ2-7 | . | . | TRBV5-1 | 14
CASSQDERRPDFDKNIQYF | TGCGCCAGCAGCCAAGATGAAAGGAGGCCTGACTTTGACAAAAACATTCAGTACTTC | TRBJ2-4 | . | . | TRBV4-1 | 19
CASSQDRAGRTGELFF | TGCGCCAGCAGCCAAGATAGGGCCGGTCGGACCGGGGAGCTGTTTTTT | TRBJ2-2 | . | . | TRBV4-3 | 16
CSARDLGTSSYEQYF | TGCAGTGCTAGAGATCTGGGGACTTCTTCCTACGAGCAGTACTTC | TRBJ2-7 | . | few | TRBV20-1 | 15
CASSQVVPWPEQYF | TGTGCCAGCAGCCAAGTCGTTCCCTGGCCTGAGCAGTACTTC | TRBJ2-7 | . | few | TRBV3-1 | 14
CASSVQRGLGEKLFF | TGTGCCAGCAGCGTCCAGCGAGGGCTGGGTGAAAAACTGTTTTTT | TRBJ1-4 | . | . | TRBV9 | 15
CATSDLPPGCNTEAFF | TGTGCCACCAGTGATTTACCCCCAGGGTGCAACACTGAAGCTTTCTTT | TRBJ1-1 | . | . | TRBV24-1 | 16
CSATGLAGADTQYF | TGCAGTGCTACCGGACTAGCGGGAGCGGATACGCAGTATTTT | TRBJ2-3 | TRBD2 | . | TRBV20-1 | 14
CASSPTSVVPDTQYF | TGTGCCAGCAGTCCCACTAGCGTAGTCCCAGATACGCAGTATTTT | TRBJ2-3 | TRBD2 | . | TRBV6-1 | 15
CAISETGAGTGELFF | TGTGCCATCAGTGAGACAGGGGCCGGCACCGGGGAGCTGTTTTTT | TRBJ2-2 | TRBD1 | . | TRBV10-3 | 15
CSVAPLAYNKQFF | TGCAGCGTTGCCCCACTAGCCTACAATAAGCAGTTCTTC | TRBJ2-1 | . | . | TRBV29-1 | 13
CASSFIQTLEYEQYF | TGTGCCAGCAGCTTTATTCAAACACTAGAATACGAGCAGTACTTC | TRBJ2-7 | . | . | TRBV5-5 | 15
CASNRASNQPQHF | TGTGCCAGCAACAGGGCTTCCAATCAGCCCCAGCATTTT | TRBJ1-5 | . | once | TRBV12-3/TRBV12-4 | 13
CASKLSGTGGEEQYF | TGTGCCAGCAAACTTAGCGGGACAGGGGGCGAAGAGCAGTACTTC | TRBJ2-7 | TRBD1 | . | TRBV7-9 | 15
CASSSGTHFANTGELFF | TGTGCCAGCAGCTCGGGCACTCACTTCGCGAACACCGGGGAGCTGTTTTTT | TRBJ2-2 | . | few | TRBV9 | 17
CASGLKAGVSPLHF | TGTGCCAGCGGCCTAAAGGCAGGGGTGTCACCCCTCCACTTT | TRBJ1-6 | . | . | TRBV2 | 14
CASSDGLAGATDTQYF | TGTGCCAGCAGTGACGGACTAGCGGGGGCCACAGATACGCAGTATTTT | TRBJ2-3 | TRBD2 | . | TRBV27 | 16
CSAMAGGSSYNSPLHF | TGCAGTGCTATGGCAGGGGGAAGCTCCTATAATTCACCCCTCCACTTT | TRBJ1-6 | TRBD1 | . | TRBV20-1 | 16
CASSPIKGAHEQYF | TGCGCCAGCAGCCCGATAAAGGGAGCCCACGAGCAGTACTTC | TRBJ2-7 | . | few | TRBV4-3 | 14
CASSLGTREFF | TGTGCCAGCAGTCTGGGGACGAGGGAGTTCTTC | TRBJ2-1 | . | . | TRBV6-2/TRBV6-3 | 11
CASSPRGSGRVNGELFF | TGTGCCAGCAGTCCCCGGGGTAGCGGGAGGGTAAACGGGGAGCTGTTTTTT | TRBJ2-2 | TRBD2 | . | TRBV28 | 17
CASSSGQGKAKQPQHF | TGTGCCAGCAGTTCGGGACAGGGAAAAGCTAAGCAGCCCCAGCATTTT | TRBJ1-5 | TRBD1 | few | TRBV12-3/TRBV12-4 | 16